The clone carrying this TCR beta chain was observed at least ten times. Its antigen is not known. Via MiXCR, TCRdb re-called the 5' RACE reads, giving one row per CDR3 protein. The table has hundreds of thousands of distinct CDR3 sequences, around an eighth seen once. Germline CDR1 is KGHDR and CDR2 is SFDVKD. V lost 5 bases and J lost 0, with 11 bases in between. The length of the CDR3 is 15 residues. This entry comes from a study of identical twins. Broader study findings: Zero-insertion findings could be partly confounded by invariant cells (MAIT and iNKT cells). Excess sharing by twins proved weaker in beta out-of-frame sequences.

These data were likewise used in another study, on yellow fever vaccine responses in identical twins.

Source material: PBMCs. The chain links TRBV24-1 to TRBJ2-3; D possibly uses TRBD1 or TRBD2 (5 bases each). This receptor was identified in a woman between 18 and 29 years old in good health. For the CDR3, the DNA is TGTGCCACCAGTGTAGGGACCTGGAGCACAGATACGCAGTATTTT. Protein: CATSVGTWSTDTQYF.